The T cell receptor (beta chain) under discussion was sequenced for a study of blood T cell repertoires in COVID-19. The overall study: Acute and convalescent COVID-19 samples came from the United States, Italy and Spain. T cells, B-cell-depleted T cells, or PBMCs provided the cDNA or gDNA that served as material.

Looked up from germline, CDR1 is MNHNS and CDR2 is SASEGT. Trimming pared 2 bases from V and 7 bases from J, leaving 8 bases between. The CDR3 consists of 12 residues. Original methodology: Amplifying reference gene primers gave estimates of nucleated cell counts. Libraries were prepared by immunoSEQ multiplex PCR; TCRdb keeps only in-frame clonotypes and omits some of them. V and J calls and clone size are copied from that table; D and trimming were computed from the DNA. The repertoire has roughly 230,000 clones, roughly four fifths of them found once; the top ten carry 4% to 5.5%. The clonotype comes from a man aged 45-65 years with active or convalescent COVID-19. The chain combines TRBV6-1 with TRBJ1-1; D unresolved. Sequencing was done on a sample of peripheral blood. This CDR3 reads CASSESGDEAFF. In DNA, the CDR3 is TGTGCCAGCAGTGAAAGCGGAGATGAAGCTTTCTTT.